This is a list of T cell receptor beta chains from one sample in a study of blood T cells in healthy people across ages. TCRdb processed the 5' RACE reads anew with MiXCR; each CDR3 protein has one entry. The sample carries over 950,000 distinct CDR3 sequences, just over 50% recorded once. Sequencing was carried out using blood. These receptors were collected from an older woman in good health. Both conserved end residues are part of each CDR3. The order of the fields is J gene, clone size, D gene, V gene, CDR3 protein, CDR3 DNA. The D gene is left open where the match is weak. For some rows the clone size is stated as once, few or many, or as a class when expanded; others skip it.

TRBJ2-2	few	-	TRBV29-1	CSVRTSSAGELFF	TGCAGCGTCCGAACTAGCAGTGCTGGGGAGCTGTTTTTT
TRBJ1-2	-	-	TRBV7-2	CASSLTGIGLGYTF	TGTGCCAGCAGCTTAACCGGGATAGGCCTTGGCTACACCTTC
TRBJ2-1	few	TRBD2	TRBV24-1	CATSEAGSGSGLYNEQFF	TGTGCCACCAGTGAAGCGGGGAGTGGTAGCGGATTATACAATGAGCAGTTCTTC
TRBJ2-7	-	TRBD2	TRBV28	CASSISGISSEQYF	TGTGCCAGCTCGATCAGCGGGATCAGTTCCGAGCAGTACTTC
TRBJ2-4	-	-	TRBV14	CASSQVAGRQYF	TGTGCCAGCAGCCAAGTTGCGGGGAGGCAGTACTTC
TRBJ2-7	few	-	TRBV6-5	CASSYAGTSSYEQYF	TGTGCCAGCAGCTACGCCGGGACGTCGTCCTACGAGCAGTACTTC
TRBJ2-7	-	-	TRBV5-5	CASSFRQEESYEQYF	TGTGCCAGCAGCTTTCGACAGGAGGAGTCCTACGAGCAGTACTTC
TRBJ1-2	-	TRBD1	TRBV25-1	CASSAGQGLNGYTF	TGTGCCAGCAGTGCGGGACAGGGCCTAAATGGCTACACCTTC
TRBJ2-1	few	-	TRBV9	CASSAVGSYNEQFF	TGTGCCAGCAGCGCCGTCGGGTCCTACAATGAGCAGTTCTTC
TRBJ1-2	-	TRBD1	TRBV5-6	CASSLDPGTGNYGYTF	TGTGCCAGCAGCTTGGACCCAGGGACAGGGAACTATGGCTACACCTTC
TRBJ2-7	-	-	TRBV5-1	CASSPTRDGTYEQYF	TGCGCCAGCAGCCCAACCCGGGACGGAACCTACGAGCAGTACTTC
TRBJ2-3	-	-	TRBV5-1	CASSPEGRVADTQYF	TGCGCCAGCAGCCCCGAGGGACGGGTGGCAGATACGCAGTATTTT
TRBJ2-1	-	TRBD2	TRBV4-1	CASSQELAGPYEQFF	TGCGCCAGCAGCCAAGAACTAGCGGGACCCTATGAGCAGTTCTTC
TRBJ2-5	-	-	TRBV29-1	CSVVGGLQETQYF	TGCAGCGTTGTAGGTGGGCTCCAAGAGACCCAGTACTTC
TRBJ1-2	-	TRBD1	TRBV2	CASSEGQGTSNYGYTF	TGTGCCAGCAGTGAGGGACAGGGGACTTCAAACTATGGCTACACCTTC
TRBJ2-7	many	-	TRBV5-1	CASSLAGASYEQYF	TGCGCCAGCAGCTTGGCAGGGGCCTCCTACGAGCAGTACTTC
TRBJ2-7	-	TRBD1	TRBV18	CASSPTTGSSYNEQYF	TGTGCCAGCTCGCCTACGACAGGGAGCTCCTACAATGAGCAGTACTTC
TRBJ2-7	few	TRBD2	TRBV7-3	CASSFKPPSTSGSWLQYF	TGTGCCAGCAGCTTTAAGCCCCCGTCCACTAGCGGGAGTTGGTTGCAGTACTTC
TRBJ1-2	few	-	TRBV29-1	CSVAQTGGYTF	TGCAGCGTTGCCCAAACAGGGGGCTACACCTTC
TRBJ2-1	few	-	TRBV18	CASSPVAGLMNEQFF	TGTGCCAGCTCACCAGTTGCGGGACTTATGAATGAGCAGTTCTTC
TRBJ2-7	many	-	TRBV21-1	CASRRRYYEQYF	TGTGCCAGCAGGAGGCGTTACTACGAGCAGTACTTC
TRBJ2-7	-	-	TRBV6-2/TRBV6-3	CASAKQGYEQYF	TGTGCCAGCGCCAAGCAAGGTTACGAGCAGTACTTC
TRBJ2-7	few	-	TRBV7-2	CASSFRGLYEQYF	TGTGCCAGCAGCTTCCGAGGGTTATACGAGCAGTACTTC
TRBJ2-2	once	-	TRBV20-1	CSASRGGELFF	TGCAGTGCTTCCCGGGGCGGGGAGCTGTTTTTT
TRBJ1-2	-	-	TRBV12-3/TRBV12-4	CASSLVGGWYGYTF	TGTGCCAGCAGTTTAGTTGGGGGCTGGTATGGCTACACCTTC
TRBJ2-3	-	-	TRBV12-3/TRBV12-4	CASSLNQDVASDTQYF	TGTGCCAGCAGTCTTAACCAGGACGTTGCGTCCGATACGCAGTATTTT
TRBJ2-7	few	-	TRBV30	CAWSGTLGYEQYF	TGTGCCTGGAGTGGAACCCTAGGTTACGAGCAGTACTTC
TRBJ2-7	-	-	TRBV27	CASGGLGTYEQYF	TGTGCCAGCGGGGGACTGGGAACCTACGAGCAGTACTTC
TRBJ2-7	few	-	TRBV15	CATSGLSVRTEGYEQYF	TGTGCCACCAGCGGCCTCTCTGTCCGGACAGAAGGCTACGAGCAGTACTTC
TRBJ1-5	few	-	TRBV6-2/TRBV6-3	CASKPIVREGQHF	TGTGCCAGCAAGCCTATAGTCCGGGAAGGGCAGCATTTT
TRBJ2-3	-	TRBD1	TRBV6-2/TRBV6-3	CASSYSTGAARDTQYF	TGTGCCAGCAGTTACTCGACAGGGGCGGCCCGGGATACGCAGTATTTT
TRBJ2-7	many	-	TRBV7-2	CASSLVDEQYF	TGTGCCAGCAGCTTAGTGGACGAGCAGTACTTC
TRBJ2-7	-	TRBD2	TRBV6-6	CASSYSAGVGLEQYF	TGTGCCAGCAGTTACTCCGCGGGAGTCGGTCTCGAGCAGTACTTC
TRBJ2-3	-	-	TRBV4-1	CASLRTASGAAGDTQYF	TGCGCCAGCCTCAGAACGGCCTCGGGAGCGGCTGGAGATACGCAGTATTTT
TRBJ2-1	-	TRBD2	TRBV10-3	CAIGTSGDNEQFF	TGTGCCATCGGGACTAGCGGCGACAATGAGCAGTTCTTC
TRBJ2-3	-	-	TRBV29-1	CSAQLSYTQYF	TGCAGCGCCCAGCTTTCTTATACGCAGTATTTT
TRBJ2-3	-	-	TRBV20-1	CSASRGGPLLDTQYF	TGCAGTGCCTCCCGGGGCGGGCCCCTCTTGGATACGCAGTATTTT
TRBJ2-1	-	-	TRBV9	CASSAPNANNEQFF	TGTGCCAGCAGCGCGCCGAATGCCAACAATGAGCAGTTCTTC
TRBJ1-2	-	TRBD1	TRBV20-1	CSARSLRQGATSGYTF	TGCAGTGCTAGAAGTTTGAGACAGGGGGCTACGAGTGGCTACACCTTC
TRBJ2-5	-	-	TRBV7-9	CACSPRADETQYF	TGTGCCTGCAGCCCCAGGGCGGACGAGACCCAGTACTTC
TRBJ2-3	-	TRBD2	TRBV7-2	CASSTHPGTSGTDTQYF	TGTGCCAGCAGCACCCACCCAGGGACTAGCGGCACAGATACGCAGTATTTT
TRBJ2-7	-	-	TRBV3-1	CASSQEWSGYEQYF	TGTGCCAGCAGCCAAGAATGGTCGGGGTACGAGCAGTACTTC
TRBJ2-1	-	-	TRBV20-1	CSASGGATISYNEQFF	TGCAGTGCTAGCGGGGGCGCGACTATATCCTACAATGAGCAGTTCTTC
TRBJ2-3	-	-	TRBV5-6	CASSSPASDGDTQYF	TGTGCCAGCAGCTCACCTGCAAGCGACGGGGATACGCAGTATTTT
TRBJ1-5	-	-	TRBV12-3/TRBV12-4	CASSLSWPQHF	TGTGCCAGCAGTCTCAGTTGGCCCCAGCATTTT
TRBJ1-2	-	TRBD1	TRBV5-8	CASRHGTGVSTF	TGTGCCAGCAGGCACGGGACAGGGGTATCCACCTTC
TRBJ2-7	-	-	TRBV7-2	CASSVGLNYEQYF	TGTGCCAGCAGCGTGGGACTGAACTACGAGCAGTACTTC
TRBJ2-3	-	TRBD2	TRBV20-1	CSAETSGTGTQYF	TGCAGTGCGGAGACTAGCGGGACAGGTACGCAGTATTTT
TRBJ2-5	-	TRBD2	TRBV28	CASSTTSGRRLQETQYF	TGTGCCAGCAGCACGACTAGCGGGAGGAGGCTGCAAGAGACCCAGTACTTC
TRBJ2-7	few	-	TRBV7-9	CASSNTRDFGLDEQYF	TGTGCCAGCAGCAACACCCGGGACTTTGGTTTAGACGAGCAGTACTTC
TRBJ1-5	-	-	TRBV15	CATSREKPGLLRQPQHF	TGTGCCACCAGCAGAGAGAAGCCAGGGCTTCTTCGTCAGCCCCAGCATTTT
TRBJ2-5	-	TRBD2	TRBV15	CATSRDSGSARQETQYF	TGTGCCACCAGCAGAGATAGCGGGAGTGCCAGACAAGAGACCCAGTACTTC
TRBJ2-5	-	-	TRBV29-1	CSVDAELGTQYF	TGCAGCGTTGACGCGGAGCTGGGGACCCAGTACTTC